This TCR beta chain was recovered during a study of T cell responses to AZD1222 COVID-19 vaccine. Study-wide results and limits: Repertoires were collected only later (after the peak T cell response had occurred). Clonal diversity may have been underestimated, and the donors were mostly white British, with more females than males. Spike as a whole was targeted by vaccine-associated CD4 TCRs, dominant at 160-218 and 743-854. Following two doses of AZD1222, Spike-specific TCR breadth and depth rose.

Sequencing used immunoSEQ multiplex PCR; TCRdb keeps in-frame clones, though not all of them. This sample has more than 70,000 clones; around 84% occur once, and the top ten carry about 12%. With respect to this clone: Its antigen is still unknown.

The germline gives CDR1 SGHTA, CDR2 FQGNSA. This CDR3 is 15 amino acids long. V shed 5 bases and J 9 bases; nucleotides not matched to a gene: 13. Sequenced material: peripheral blood, taken on day 0 of AZD1222 vaccination. The chain links TRBV7-2 to TRBJ2-7; 10 nucleotides agree with TRBD2. The receptor comes from an adult in good health. This CDR3 reads CASSLSSGGQPGQYF. CDR3 in DNA: TGTGCCAGCAGCCTCTCTAGCGGGGGACAACCAGGGCAGTACTTC.